These 5 T cell receptor beta chains were all obtained from the same sample, sequenced in a study of blood T cell repertoires in COVID-19. TCRdb keeps only in-frame clones here, not all; method: immunoSEQ multiplex PCR. The table includes some 86,000 clones, around 80% detected once. The sample was peripheral blood. These receptors all stem from a woman older than 75 with active or convalescent COVID-19.

This chain connects TRBV28 to TRBJ2-1, with D maybe TRBD2 (7 bases). The CDR3 consists of 16 residues. Per germline, CDR1 MDHEN and CDR2 SYDVKM. V was pared by 6 bases and J by 3 bases, with 18 bases between. As DNA, the CDR3 is TGTGCCAGCAGCCGGAAGGGGGGGGGACACTACAATGAGCAGTTCTTC. It yields the protein CASSRKGGGHYNEQFF.

The chain employs TRBV5-4 and TRBJ2-3; D gene unclear. Trimming left V 0 bases short and J 0 bases short, with 5 bases between. This CDR3 is 14 amino acids long. The germline V gene has CDR1 SGHNT and CDR2 YYREEE (reference sequence). The CDR3 loop is CASSLVLSTDTQYF. The CDR3 nucleotides are TGTGCCAGCAGCTTGGTCCTGAGCACAGATACGCAGTATTTT.

This clone occurred a few times. The DNA of the CDR3 is TGTGCCAGCAGTTCATTCAGGGGCTCGGCTGAAGCTTTCTTT. Its translation is CASSSFRGSAEAFF. V usage is TRBV6-5 and J usage is TRBJ1-1; D is perhaps TRBD1 (6 bases). V was shortened by 4 bases and J by 6 bases, with 15 bases between the two germline ends. The CDR3 has 14 amino acids. The germline V gene encodes CDR1 MNHEY and CDR2 SVGAGI.

This clone turned up a few times. The chain couples TRBV19 to TRBJ2-7, with 7 bases that match TRBD2. The CDR3 contains 17 residues. The V segment lost 5 bases and the J segment 2 bases; nucleotides outside the gene matches: 15. Germline loops: CDR1 LNHDA, CDR2 SQIVND (reference sequence). The CDR3 spells CASSATLHSGTPYEQYF. The CDR3 coding sequence is TGTGCCAGTAGTGCCACGTTGCACAGCGGGACCCCCTACGAGCAGTACTTC.

This clone was detected only once. The chain recombines TRBV5-1 with TRBJ2-7, with a tentative D call TRBD2 (5 bases). Trimming took off 0 bases at V and 6 bases at J, with 13 bases between the two ends. This CDR3 is 14 amino acids long. The germline CDR1 and CDR2 sequences are SGHRS and YFSETQ. The CDR3 spells CASSLVSALSEQYF. The CDR3 nucleotides are TGCGCCAGCAGCTTGGTTAGCGCCCTCTCCGAGCAGTACTTC.